The present T cell receptor (beta chain) was sequenced within a study of cytomegalovirus exposure and HLA in healthy donors. As for the study in general: From donors who were HLA-typed, an early data release held 75 million to 85 million unique TCRs.

The CDR3 loop spans 15 amino acids. V was clipped by 3 bases and J by 4 bases, with 15 bases between them. Per the germline V gene, CDR1 is MDHEN and CDR2 is SYDVKM. The primer mix had 60 Vbeta and 13 Jbeta primers. Using immunoSEQ multiplex PCR, the repertoire was profiled, and TCRdb retains in-frame clones only, with some absent. The listing contains 130,000 or so clones. This chain connects TRBV28 to TRBJ1-1, with D hard to call. The sequenced sample was PBMCs. This sequence originates from a woman aged 55 to 70 in good health and CMV-seronegative. The CDR3 DNA reads as TGTGCCAGCAGTTTGAGGGTAATAAGAGGCACTGAAGCTTTCTTT. Encoded protein: CASSLRVIRGTEAFF.